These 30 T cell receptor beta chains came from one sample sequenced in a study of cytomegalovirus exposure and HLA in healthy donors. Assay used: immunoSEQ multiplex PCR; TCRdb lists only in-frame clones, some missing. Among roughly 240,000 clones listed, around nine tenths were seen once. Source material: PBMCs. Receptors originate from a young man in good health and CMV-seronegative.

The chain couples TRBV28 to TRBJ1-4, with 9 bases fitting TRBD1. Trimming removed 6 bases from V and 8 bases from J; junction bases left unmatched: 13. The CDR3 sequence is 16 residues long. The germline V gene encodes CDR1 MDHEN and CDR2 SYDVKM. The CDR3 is CASSTGTGLSWEKLFF. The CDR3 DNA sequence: TGTGCCAGCAGCACCGGGACAGGGCTTAGTTGGGAAAAACTGTTTTTT.

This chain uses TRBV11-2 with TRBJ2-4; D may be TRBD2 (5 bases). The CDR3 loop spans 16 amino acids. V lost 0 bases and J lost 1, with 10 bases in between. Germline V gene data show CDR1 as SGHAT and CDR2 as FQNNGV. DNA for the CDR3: TGTGCCAGCAGCTTAGACGGGGTCGGGGCCAAAAACATTCAGTACTTC. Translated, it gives CASSLDGVGAKNIQYF.

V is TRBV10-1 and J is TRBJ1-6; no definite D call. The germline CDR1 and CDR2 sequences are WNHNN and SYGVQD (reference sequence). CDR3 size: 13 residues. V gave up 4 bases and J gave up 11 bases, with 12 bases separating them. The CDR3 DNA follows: TGCGCCAGCAGTGCTGAAAAATCGGCACCCCTCCACTTT. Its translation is CASSAEKSAPLHF.

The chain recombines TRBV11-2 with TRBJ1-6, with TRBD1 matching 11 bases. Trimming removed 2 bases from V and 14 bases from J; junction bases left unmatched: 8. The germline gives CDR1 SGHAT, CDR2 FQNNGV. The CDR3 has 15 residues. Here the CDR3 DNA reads TGTGCCAGCAGCTTACCGGGACAGGGGGATGAATCCCTCCACTTT. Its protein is CASSLPGQGDESLHF.

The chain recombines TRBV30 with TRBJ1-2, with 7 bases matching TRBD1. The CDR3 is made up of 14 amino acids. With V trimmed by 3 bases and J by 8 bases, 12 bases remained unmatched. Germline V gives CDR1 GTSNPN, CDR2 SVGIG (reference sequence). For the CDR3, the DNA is TGTGCCTGGAGCGACAGAAGAGGGGGCTGGGGCTACACCTTC. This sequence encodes CAWSDRRGGWGYTF. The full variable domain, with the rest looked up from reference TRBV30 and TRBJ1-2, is SQTIHQWPATLVQPVGSPLSLECTVEGTSNPNLYWYRQAAGRGLQLLFYSVGIGQISSEVPQNLSASRPQDRQFILSSKKLLLSDSGFYLCAWSDRRGGWGYTFGSGTRLTVV.

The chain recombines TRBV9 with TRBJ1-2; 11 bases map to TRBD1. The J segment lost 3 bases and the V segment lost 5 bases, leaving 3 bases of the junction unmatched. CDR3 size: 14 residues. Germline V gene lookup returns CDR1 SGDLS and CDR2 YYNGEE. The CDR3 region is CASRRDRGDYGYTF. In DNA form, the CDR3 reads TGTGCCAGCAGACGGGACAGGGGGGACTATGGCTACACCTTC.

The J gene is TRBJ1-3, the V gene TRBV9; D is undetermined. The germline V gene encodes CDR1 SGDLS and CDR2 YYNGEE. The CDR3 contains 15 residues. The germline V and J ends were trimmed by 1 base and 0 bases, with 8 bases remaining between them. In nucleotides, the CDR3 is TGTGCCAGCAGCGTATCGGAGAGCTCTGGAAACACCATATATTTT. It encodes CASSVSESSGNTIYF. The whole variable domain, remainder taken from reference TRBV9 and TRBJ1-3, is DSGVTQTPKHLITATGQRVTLRCSPRSGDLSVYWYQQSLDQGLQFLIQYYNGEERAKGNILERFSAQQFPDLHSELNLSSLELGDSALYFCASSVSESSGNTIYFGEGSWLTVV.

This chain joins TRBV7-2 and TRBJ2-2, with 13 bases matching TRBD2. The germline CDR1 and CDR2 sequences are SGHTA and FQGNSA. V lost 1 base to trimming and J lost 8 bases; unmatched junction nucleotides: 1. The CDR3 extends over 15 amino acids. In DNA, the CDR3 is TGTGCCAGCAGCTTAGGGGGACTAGCGGGAGGGGAGCTGTTTTTT. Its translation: CASSLGGLAGGELFF.

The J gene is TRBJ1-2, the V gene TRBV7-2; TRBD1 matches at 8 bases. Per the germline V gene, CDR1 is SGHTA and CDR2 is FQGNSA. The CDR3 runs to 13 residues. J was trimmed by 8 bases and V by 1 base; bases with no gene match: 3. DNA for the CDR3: TGTGCCAGCAGCTTAGGGACAGGGTTAGGCTACACCTTC. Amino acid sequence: CASSLGTGLGYTF.

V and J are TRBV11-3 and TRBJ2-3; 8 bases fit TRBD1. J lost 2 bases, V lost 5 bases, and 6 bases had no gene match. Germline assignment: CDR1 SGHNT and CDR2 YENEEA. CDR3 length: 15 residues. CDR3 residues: CASSDRGEYTDTQYF. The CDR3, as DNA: TGTGCCAGCAGCGACAGGGGTGAATACACAGATACGCAGTATTTT.

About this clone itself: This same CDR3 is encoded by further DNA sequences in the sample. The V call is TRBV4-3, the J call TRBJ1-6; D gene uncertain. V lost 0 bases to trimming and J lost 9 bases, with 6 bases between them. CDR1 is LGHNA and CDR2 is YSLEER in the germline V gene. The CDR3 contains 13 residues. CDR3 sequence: CASSQDRSSPLHF. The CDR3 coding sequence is TGCGCCAGCAGCCAAGATCGTTCTTCACCCCTCCACTTT.

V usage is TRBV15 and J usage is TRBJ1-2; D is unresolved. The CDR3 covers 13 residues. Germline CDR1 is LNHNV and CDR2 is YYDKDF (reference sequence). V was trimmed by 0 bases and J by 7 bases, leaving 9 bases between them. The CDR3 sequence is CATSRDIRGGYTF. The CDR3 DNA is TGTGCCACCAGCAGAGATATTCGGGGTGGCTACACCTTC.

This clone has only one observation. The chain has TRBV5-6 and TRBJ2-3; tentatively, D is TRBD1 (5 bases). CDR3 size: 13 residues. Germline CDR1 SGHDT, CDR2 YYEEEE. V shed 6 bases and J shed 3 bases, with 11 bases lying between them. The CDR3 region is CASNKGLTDTQYF. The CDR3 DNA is TGTGCCAGCAATAAGGGGTTGACAGATACGCAGTATTTT.

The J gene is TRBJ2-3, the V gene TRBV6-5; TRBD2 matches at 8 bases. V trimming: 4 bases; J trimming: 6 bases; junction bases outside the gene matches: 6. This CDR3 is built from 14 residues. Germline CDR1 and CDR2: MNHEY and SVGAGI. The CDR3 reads CASSFGRAGDTQYF. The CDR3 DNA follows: TGTGCCAGCAGTTTCGGGAGGGCCGGGGATACGCAGTATTTT.

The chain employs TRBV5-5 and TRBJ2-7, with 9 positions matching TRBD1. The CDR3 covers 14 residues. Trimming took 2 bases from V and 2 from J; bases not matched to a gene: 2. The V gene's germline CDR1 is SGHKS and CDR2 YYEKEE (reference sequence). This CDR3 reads CASSFWTGAYEQYF. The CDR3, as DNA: TGTGCCAGCAGCTTTTGGACAGGGGCCTACGAGCAGTACTTC.

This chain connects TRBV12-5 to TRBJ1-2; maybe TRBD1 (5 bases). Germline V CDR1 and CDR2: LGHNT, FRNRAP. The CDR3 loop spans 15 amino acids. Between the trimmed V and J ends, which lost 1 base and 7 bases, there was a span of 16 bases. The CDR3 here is CASGLALQAGGGYTF. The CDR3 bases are TGTGCTAGTGGTTTGGCCTTACAGGCAGGTGGTGGCTACACCTTC.

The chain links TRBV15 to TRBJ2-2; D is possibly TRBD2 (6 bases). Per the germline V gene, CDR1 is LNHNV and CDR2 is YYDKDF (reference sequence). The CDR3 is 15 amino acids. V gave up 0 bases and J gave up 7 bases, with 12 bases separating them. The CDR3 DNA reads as TGTGCCACCAGCAGAGATCGGAGGGAGATCGGGGAGCTGTTTTTT. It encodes CATSRDRREIGELFF.

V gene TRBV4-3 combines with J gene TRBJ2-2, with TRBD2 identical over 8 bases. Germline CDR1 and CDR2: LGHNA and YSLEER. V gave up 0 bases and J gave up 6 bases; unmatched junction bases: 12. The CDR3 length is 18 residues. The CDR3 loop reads CASSQDRSIAGRAGELFF. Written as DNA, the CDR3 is TGCGCCAGCAGCCAAGATCGGTCCATAGCGGGGAGGGCCGGGGAGCTGTTTTTT.

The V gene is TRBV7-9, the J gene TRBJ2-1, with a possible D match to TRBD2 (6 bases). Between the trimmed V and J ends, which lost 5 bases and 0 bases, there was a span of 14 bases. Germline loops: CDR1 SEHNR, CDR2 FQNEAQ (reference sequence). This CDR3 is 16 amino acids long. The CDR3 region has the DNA TGTGCCAGCAGCCGAACGGGACTGAGCTCCTACAATGAGCAGTTCTTC. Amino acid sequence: CASSRTGLSSYNEQFF.

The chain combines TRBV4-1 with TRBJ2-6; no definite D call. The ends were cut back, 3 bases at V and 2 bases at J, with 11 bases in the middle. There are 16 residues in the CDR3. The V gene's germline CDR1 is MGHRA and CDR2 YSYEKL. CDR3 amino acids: CASSQAAYPGANVLTF. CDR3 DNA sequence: TGCGCCAGCAGCCAGGCGGCGTACCCTGGGGCCAACGTCCTGACTTTC.

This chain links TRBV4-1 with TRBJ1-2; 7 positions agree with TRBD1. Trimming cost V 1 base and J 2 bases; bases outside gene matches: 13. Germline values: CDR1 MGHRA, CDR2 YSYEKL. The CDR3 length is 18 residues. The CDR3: CASSQVLRTGDGNYGYTF. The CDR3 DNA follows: TGCGCCAGCAGCCAAGTCCTGCGGACAGGTGATGGGAACTATGGCTACACCTTC.

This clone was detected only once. Written as DNA, the CDR3 is TGCGCCAGCAGCTTCGGAACAGTACAAGAGACCCAGTACTTC. Protein product: CASSFGTVQETQYF. The chain uses TRBV5-1 and TRBJ2-5, with no clear D. V dropped 2 bases and J dropped 2 bases, with 10 bases sitting between them. From germline, CDR1 is SGHRS and CDR2 YFSETQ. The CDR3 spans 14 residues.

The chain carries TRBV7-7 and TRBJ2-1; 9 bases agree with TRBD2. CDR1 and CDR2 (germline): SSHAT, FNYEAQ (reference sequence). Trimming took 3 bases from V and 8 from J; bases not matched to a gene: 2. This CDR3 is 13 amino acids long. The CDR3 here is CASSLEREDEQFF. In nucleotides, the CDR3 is TGTGCCAGCAGCTTGGAGCGGGAGGATGAGCAGTTCTTC. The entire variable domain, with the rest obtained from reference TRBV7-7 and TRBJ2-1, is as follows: GAGVSQSPRYKVTKRGQDVTLRCDPISSHATLYWYQQALGQGPEFLTYFNYEAQPDKSGLPSDRFSAERPEGSISTLTIQRTEQRDSAMYRCASSLEREDEQFFGPGTRLTVL.

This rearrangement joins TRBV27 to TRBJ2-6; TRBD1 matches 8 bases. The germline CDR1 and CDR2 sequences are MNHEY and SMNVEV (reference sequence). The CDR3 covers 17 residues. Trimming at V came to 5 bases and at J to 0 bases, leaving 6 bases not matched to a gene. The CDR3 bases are TGTGCCAGCAGTCTCAGGGGGCCGAGCTCTGGGGCCAACGTCCTGACTTTC. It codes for CASSLRGPSSGANVLTF. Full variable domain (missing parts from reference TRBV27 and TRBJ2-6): EAQVTQNPRYLITVTGKKLTVTCSQNMNHEYMSWYRQDPGLGLRQIYYSMNVEVTDKGDVPEGYKVSRKEKRNFPLILESPSPNQTSLYFCASSLRGPSSGANVLTFGAGSRLTVL.

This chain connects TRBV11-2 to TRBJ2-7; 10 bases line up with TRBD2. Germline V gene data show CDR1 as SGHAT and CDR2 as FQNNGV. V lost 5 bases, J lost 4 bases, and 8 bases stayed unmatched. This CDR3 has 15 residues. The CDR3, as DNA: TGTGCCAGCAGCATAGCGGGGGGAACTTCTTACGAGCAGTACTTC. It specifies CASSIAGGTSYEQYF.

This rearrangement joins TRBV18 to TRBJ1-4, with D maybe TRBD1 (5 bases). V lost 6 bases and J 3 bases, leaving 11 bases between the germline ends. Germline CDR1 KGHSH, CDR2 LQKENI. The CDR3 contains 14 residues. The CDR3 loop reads CASSRTGSNEKLFF. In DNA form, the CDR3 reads TGTGCCAGCTCGCGTACAGGCTCTAATGAAAAACTGTTTTTT. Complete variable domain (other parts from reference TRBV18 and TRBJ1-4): NAGVMQNPRHLVRRRGQEARLRCSPMKGHSHVYWYRQLPEEGLKFMVYLQKENIIDESGMPKERFSAEFPKEGPSILRIQQVVRGDSAAYFCASSRTGSNEKLFFGSGTQLSVL.

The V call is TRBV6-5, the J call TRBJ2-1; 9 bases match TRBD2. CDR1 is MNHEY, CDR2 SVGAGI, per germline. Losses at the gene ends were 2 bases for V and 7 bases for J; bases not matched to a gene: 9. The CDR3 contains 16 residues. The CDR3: CASSYGARGGVNEQFF. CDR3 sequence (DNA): TGTGCCAGCAGTTACGGGGCCCGCGGGGGGGTAAATGAGCAGTTCTTC.

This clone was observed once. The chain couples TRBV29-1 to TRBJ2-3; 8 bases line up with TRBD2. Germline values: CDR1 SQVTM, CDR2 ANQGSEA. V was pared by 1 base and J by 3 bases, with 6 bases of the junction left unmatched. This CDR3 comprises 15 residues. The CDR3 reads CSVEVRGGLTDTQYF. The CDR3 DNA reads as TGCAGCGTTGAAGTACGGGGGGGCCTTACAGATACGCAGTATTTT.

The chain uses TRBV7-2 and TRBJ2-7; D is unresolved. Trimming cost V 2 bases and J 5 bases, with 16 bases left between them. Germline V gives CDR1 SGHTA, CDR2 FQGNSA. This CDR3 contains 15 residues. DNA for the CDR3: TGTGCCAGCAGCTTACAGAGCCGGCAGGCCCACGAGCAGTACTTC. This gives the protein CASSLQSRQAHEQYF.

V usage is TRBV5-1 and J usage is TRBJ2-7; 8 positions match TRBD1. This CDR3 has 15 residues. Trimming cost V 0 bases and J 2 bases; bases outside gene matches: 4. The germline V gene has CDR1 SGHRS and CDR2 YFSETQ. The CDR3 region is CASSLDGTGPYEQYF. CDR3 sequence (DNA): TGCGCCAGCAGCTTGGATGGGACAGGTCCCTACGAGCAGTACTTC.